The rows below give T cell receptor beta chains drawn from one sample of a study of OX40 agonist ivuxolimab in advanced cancers. The data were produced by immunoSEQ multiplex PCR, yet TCRdb's version contains in-frame clones alone and is incomplete. This sample has more than 25,000 clones; 86% occur once, and the top ten carry 25% to 40%. The sequencing used CD4+ or CD8+ T cells sorted from blood, collected in a trial of the OX40 agonist ivuxolimab. The receptors originated from an adult with an advanced solid tumor such as melanoma, head and neck, liver or kidney cancer. Each CDR3 is given with its conserved first and last residue. A D gene is named only where the DNA matches it firmly. Expanded clones are given a class, and other clones once, few, many or no size at all.

clone size: NA
V gene: TRBV4-1
J gene: TRBJ2-7
D gene: NA
CDR3 protein: CASSQETGYEQYF
CDR3 DNA: TGCGCCAGCAGCCAAGAAACAGGATACGAGCAGTACTTC

clone size: NA
V gene: TRBV27
J gene: TRBJ2-3
D gene: NA
CDR3 protein: CASFNRKWGDTQYF
CDR3 DNA: TGTGCCAGCTTCAATCGGAAATGGGGAGATACGCAGTATTTT

clone size: once
V gene: TRBV7-6
J gene: TRBJ2-2
D gene: NA
CDR3 protein: CASSGRGPGELFF
CDR3 DNA: TGTGCCAGCAGCGGCCGGGGCCCCGGGGAGCTGTTTTTT

clone size: NA
V gene: TRBV10-1
J gene: TRBJ2-3
D gene: TRBD2
CDR3 protein: CASSDSGLAGVGTDTQYF
CDR3 DNA: TGCGCCAGCAGTGATTCGGGACTAGCGGGAGTCGGGACAGATACGCAGTATTTT

clone size: NA
V gene: TRBV4-2
J gene: TRBJ1-1
D gene: NA
CDR3 protein: CASSGGLEAFF
CDR3 DNA: TGTGCCAGCAGCGGGGGACTTGAAGCTTTCTTT

clone size: NA
V gene: TRBV27
J gene: TRBJ2-7
D gene: NA
CDR3 protein: CASSLSKAGLAYEQYF
CDR3 DNA: TGTGCCAGCAGTTTGAGTAAGGCGGGTTTGGCCTACGAGCAGTACTTC

clone size: NA
V gene: TRBV6-4
J gene: TRBJ1-2
D gene: NA
CDR3 protein: CASSDSVLGLNGYTF
CDR3 DNA: TGTGCCAGCAGTGACTCGGTCTTGGGACTAAATGGCTACACCTTC

clone size: few
V gene: TRBV19
J gene: TRBJ1-5
D gene: TRBD1
CDR3 protein: CASSVTGVGNQPQHF
CDR3 DNA: TGTGCCAGTAGTGTCACAGGGGTAGGCAATCAGCCCCAGCATTTT

clone size: NA
V gene: TRBV5-4
J gene: TRBJ1-2
D gene: NA
CDR3 protein: CASSLRGRPSFGYTF
CDR3 DNA: TGTGCCAGCAGCTTAAGGGGACGGCCGTCGTTCGGCTACACCTTC

clone size: NA
V gene: TRBV4-3
J gene: TRBJ1-5
D gene: NA
CDR3 protein: CASSQDSGSNQPQHF
CDR3 DNA: TGCGCCAGCAGCCAAGATTCAGGCAGCAATCAGCCCCAGCATTTT

clone size: NA
V gene: TRBV5-6
J gene: TRBJ1-5
D gene: NA
CDR3 protein: CASSELQGIQHF
CDR3 DNA: TGTGCCAGCAGCGAACTCCAGGGAATCCAGCATTTT

clone size: NA
V gene: TRBV6-5
J gene: TRBJ1-1
D gene: NA
CDR3 protein: CASSHQGNTEAFF
CDR3 DNA: TGTGCCAGCAGTCATCAGGGGAACACTGAAGCTTTCTTT

clone size: NA
V gene: TRBV5-6
J gene: TRBJ1-1
D gene: NA
CDR3 protein: CASSLVPTGNTEAFF
CDR3 DNA: TGTGCCAGCAGCTTGGTCCCAACGGGGAACACTGAAGCTTTCTTT

clone size: NA
V gene: TRBV27
J gene: TRBJ2-7
D gene: NA
CDR3 protein: CASSPRDGSYEQYF
CDR3 DNA: TGTGCCAGCAGCCCTCGGGACGGCTCCTACGAGCAGTACTTC

clone size: NA
V gene: TRBV11-1
J gene: TRBJ2-7
D gene: NA
CDR3 protein: CASSPVQGRGEQYF
CDR3 DNA: TGTGCCAGCAGCCCAGTACAGGGGAGGGGCGAGCAGTACTTC

clone size: NA
V gene: TRBV5-6
J gene: TRBJ2-2
D gene: NA
CDR3 protein: CASSLITGELFF
CDR3 DNA: TGTGCCAGCAGCTTGATCACCGGGGAGCTGTTTTTT

clone size: NA
V gene: TRBV5-1
J gene: TRBJ2-5
D gene: TRBD1
CDR3 protein: CASSWLQGVQETQYF
CDR3 DNA: TGCGCCAGCAGCTGGCTACAGGGGGTTCAAGAGACCCAGTACTTC

clone size: NA
V gene: TRBV28
J gene: TRBJ2-3
D gene: NA
CDR3 protein: CASRTPPSRDTQYF
CDR3 DNA: TGTGCCAGCAGGACCCCCCCGTCCAGGGATACGCAGTATTTT

clone size: NA
V gene: TRBV6-5
J gene: TRBJ2-3
D gene: NA
CDR3 protein: CASSYGSSPSTDTQYF
CDR3 DNA: TGTGCCAGCAGTTACGGTTCGTCGCCGAGCACAGATACGCAGTATTTT

clone size: NA
V gene: TRBV2
J gene: TRBJ2-7
D gene: NA
CDR3 protein: CASSGWGEAYEQYF
CDR3 DNA: TGTGCCAGCAGTGGTTGGGGGGAGGCCTACGAGCAGTACTTC

clone size: once
V gene: TRBV27
J gene: TRBJ2-2
D gene: TRBD2
CDR3 protein: CASSLVASGRTGELFF
CDR3 DNA: TGTGCCAGCAGTTTAGTGGCTAGCGGGAGGACCGGGGAGCTGTTTTTT

clone size: NA
V gene: TRBV1
J gene: TRBJ1-5
D gene: NA
CDR3 protein: CTSSQDPGQGGPQHF
CDR3 DNA: TGCACCAGCAGCCAAGATCCCGGACAGGGAGGGCCCCAGCATTTT

clone size: NA
V gene: TRBV4-1
J gene: TRBJ2-3
D gene: TRBD2
CDR3 protein: CASSLSGISTDTQYF
CDR3 DNA: TGCGCCAGCAGCCTGAGCGGGATTAGCACAGATACGCAGTATTTT

clone size: once
V gene: TRBV5-6
J gene: TRBJ2-2
D gene: TRBD1
CDR3 protein: CASSPGTGPPGELFF
CDR3 DNA: TGTGCCAGCAGCCCTGGGACAGGCCCACCCGGGGAGCTGTTTTTT

clone size: once
V gene: TRBV7-8
J gene: TRBJ1-4
D gene: NA
CDR3 protein: CASSSGQPYNEKLFF
CDR3 DNA: TGTGCCAGCAGCTCCGGACAGCCTTATAATGAAAAACTGTTTTTT

clone size: NA
V gene: TRBV5-6
J gene: TRBJ2-3
D gene: TRBD2
CDR3 protein: CASSLPSGRAADTQYF
CDR3 DNA: TGTGCCAGCAGCTTGCCTAGCGGGAGGGCCGCAGATACGCAGTATTTT

clone size: NA
V gene: TRBV5-1
J gene: TRBJ2-3
D gene: TRBD1
CDR3 protein: CASSLLRQGVADTQYF
CDR3 DNA: TGCGCCAGCAGCTTGCTTCGACAGGGGGTGGCAGATACGCAGTATTTT

clone size: NA
V gene: TRBV5-1
J gene: TRBJ1-1
D gene: NA
CDR3 protein: CASSLHRDLNTEAFF
CDR3 DNA: TGCGCCAGCAGCTTGCATAGAGACCTGAACACTGAAGCTTTCTTT

clone size: NA
V gene: TRBV2
J gene: TRBJ2-5
D gene: TRBD1
CDR3 protein: CASSEYSLGDRAETQYF
CDR3 DNA: TGTGCCAGCAGTGAATACTCCTTGGGGGACAGGGCAGAGACCCAGTACTTC

clone size: NA
V gene: TRBV28
J gene: TRBJ2-7
D gene: NA
CDR3 protein: CASSPPGPFYEQYF
CDR3 DNA: TGTGCCAGCAGCCCACCGGGACCCTTCTACGAGCAGTACTTC

clone size: NA
V gene: TRBV20-1
J gene: TRBJ2-1
D gene: NA
CDR3 protein: CSARRPNEQFF
CDR3 DNA: TGCAGTGCTAGAAGGCCCAATGAGCAGTTCTTC

clone size: NA
V gene: TRBV7-6
J gene: TRBJ2-1
D gene: NA
CDR3 protein: CASSLDGVNEQFF
CDR3 DNA: TGTGCCAGCAGCTTAGATGGGGTAAATGAGCAGTTCTTC

clone size: NA
V gene: TRBV7-8
J gene: TRBJ1-1
D gene: NA
CDR3 protein: CASSSEVNTEAFF
CDR3 DNA: TGTGCCAGCAGCTCCGAGGTGAACACTGAAGCTTTCTTT

clone size: few
V gene: TRBV13
J gene: TRBJ2-3
D gene: NA
CDR3 protein: CASSFLTDTQYF
CDR3 DNA: TGTGCCAGCAGCTTCCTCACAGATACGCAGTATTTT

clone size: NA
V gene: TRBV6-5
J gene: TRBJ2-7
D gene: NA
CDR3 protein: CASSYVGREQYF
CDR3 DNA: TGTGCCAGCAGTTACGTAGGTCGCGAGCAGTACTTC

clone size: once
V gene: TRBV6-4
J gene: TRBJ1-4
D gene: TRBD1
CDR3 protein: CASRPGTAPGLFF
CDR3 DNA: TGTGCCAGCAGACCCGGGACAGCCCCTGGACTGTTTTTT

clone size: NA
V gene: TRBV11-2
J gene: TRBJ1-4
D gene: NA
CDR3 protein: CASSLRREKLFF
CDR3 DNA: TGTGCCAGCAGCTTACGGCGAGAAAAACTGTTTTTT

clone size: NA
V gene: TRBV28
J gene: TRBJ2-7
D gene: NA
CDR3 protein: CASSLSRLVWYF
CDR3 DNA: TGTGCCAGCAGTTTATCCCGGTTAGTCTGGTACTTC

clone size: NA
V gene: TRBV4-3
J gene: TRBJ2-3
D gene: NA
CDR3 protein: CASSQDRGDTQYF
CDR3 DNA: TGCGCCAGCAGCCAAGATCGGGGAGATACGCAGTATTTT

clone size: NA
V gene: TRBV29-1
J gene: TRBJ2-1
D gene: TRBD2
CDR3 protein: CSVEGLAGLGSYNEQFF
CDR3 DNA: TGCAGCGTTGAGGGACTAGCGGGGCTTGGCTCCTACAATGAGCAGTTCTTC

clone size: NA
V gene: TRBV4-1
J gene: TRBJ1-2
D gene: NA
CDR3 protein: CASSQAQGGLNYGYTF
CDR3 DNA: TGCGCCAGCAGCCAAGCACAGGGCGGACTTAACTATGGCTACACCTTC

clone size: NA
V gene: TRBV13
J gene: TRBJ2-3
D gene: NA
CDR3 protein: CASSSSTDTQYF
CDR3 DNA: TGTGCCAGCAGCTCTAGCACAGATACGCAGTATTTT

clone size: NA
V gene: TRBV6-1
J gene: TRBJ1-1
D gene: NA
CDR3 protein: CASRLNHRNTEAFF
CDR3 DNA: TGTGCCAGCAGACTCAATCACAGGAACACTGAAGCTTTCTTT

clone size: NA
V gene: TRBV7-9
J gene: TRBJ2-7
D gene: TRBD1
CDR3 protein: CASSFSRQGHDEQYF
CDR3 DNA: TGTGCCAGCAGCTTTAGCCGACAGGGGCACGACGAGCAGTACTTC

clone size: few
V gene: TRBV11-2
J gene: TRBJ2-1
D gene: NA
CDR3 protein: CASSLLGGPYNEQFF
CDR3 DNA: TGTGCCAGCAGCTTATTGGGGGGCCCCTACAATGAGCAGTTCTTC

clone size: NA
V gene: TRBV10-3
J gene: TRBJ2-7
D gene: TRBD1
CDR3 protein: CAIGQGAHEQYF
CDR3 DNA: TGTGCCATCGGGCAGGGGGCCCACGAGCAGTACTTC

clone size: NA
V gene: TRBV14
J gene: TRBJ1-5
D gene: NA
CDR3 protein: CATRRQPQHF
CDR3 DNA: TGTGCCACCCGTAGGCAGCCCCAGCATTTT

clone size: NA
V gene: TRBV25-1
J gene: TRBJ2-7
D gene: NA
CDR3 protein: CASSDITYEQYF
CDR3 DNA: TGTGCCAGCAGTGACATTACCTACGAGCAGTACTTC

clone size: few
V gene: TRBV7-2
J gene: TRBJ2-3
D gene: TRBD2
CDR3 protein: CASSLVEAGGTDTQYF
CDR3 DNA: TGTGCCAGCAGCTTAGTTGAAGCGGGAGGGACAGATACGCAGTATTTT

clone size: once
V gene: TRBV4-3
J gene: TRBJ2-3
D gene: TRBD2
CDR3 protein: CASSQDGLAGPTDTQYF
CDR3 DNA: TGCGCCAGCAGCCAAGACGGACTAGCGGGCCCCACAGATACGCAGTATTTT

clone size: few
V gene: TRBV13
J gene: TRBJ2-7
D gene: NA
CDR3 protein: CASSSKGGEGHYEQYF
CDR3 DNA: TGTGCCAGCAGCTCAAAGGGGGGGGAGGGCCACTACGAGCAGTACTTC

clone size: NA
V gene: TRBV28
J gene: TRBJ1-5
D gene: TRBD1
CDR3 protein: CASSLDREGNQPQHF
CDR3 DNA: TGTGCCAGCAGTTTAGACAGGGAAGGCAATCAGCCCCAGCATTTT

clone size: NA
V gene: TRBV7-8
J gene: TRBJ2-1
D gene: TRBD2
CDR3 protein: CASSLIAGAYNEQFF
CDR3 DNA: TGTGCCAGCAGCTTAATAGCGGGAGCCTACAATGAGCAGTTCTTC

clone size: NA
V gene: TRBV5-6
J gene: TRBJ2-1
D gene: NA
CDR3 protein: CASSPGGQYNEQFF
CDR3 DNA: TGTGCCAGCAGCCCGGGGGGACAGTACAATGAGCAGTTCTTC

clone size: once
V gene: TRBV29-1
J gene: TRBJ2-7
D gene: NA
CDR3 protein: CSVLESGSYEQYF
CDR3 DNA: TGCAGCGTCCTCGAGTCGGGGTCCTACGAGCAGTACTTC

clone size: NA
V gene: TRBV14
J gene: TRBJ2-7
D gene: NA
CDR3 protein: CASSQDENSRFYEQYF
CDR3 DNA: TGTGCCAGCAGCCAAGATGAGAACTCCCGATTCTACGAGCAGTACTTC

clone size: NA
V gene: TRBV7-9
J gene: TRBJ2-4
D gene: TRBD2
CDR3 protein: CASSSTSGEGIQYF
CDR3 DNA: TGTGCCAGCAGCTCGACTAGCGGCGAGGGGATTCAGTACTTC

clone size: NA
V gene: TRBV10-3
J gene: TRBJ2-3
D gene: TRBD1
CDR3 protein: CAISESWSTGGPTDTQYF
CDR3 DNA: TGTGCCATCAGTGAGTCCTGGTCGACAGGGGGCCCCACAGATACGCAGTATTTT

clone size: NA
V gene: TRBV7-9
J gene: TRBJ2-1
D gene: NA
CDR3 protein: CASSLTAGNEQFF
CDR3 DNA: TGTGCCAGCAGCCTGACTGCCGGGAATGAGCAGTTCTTC